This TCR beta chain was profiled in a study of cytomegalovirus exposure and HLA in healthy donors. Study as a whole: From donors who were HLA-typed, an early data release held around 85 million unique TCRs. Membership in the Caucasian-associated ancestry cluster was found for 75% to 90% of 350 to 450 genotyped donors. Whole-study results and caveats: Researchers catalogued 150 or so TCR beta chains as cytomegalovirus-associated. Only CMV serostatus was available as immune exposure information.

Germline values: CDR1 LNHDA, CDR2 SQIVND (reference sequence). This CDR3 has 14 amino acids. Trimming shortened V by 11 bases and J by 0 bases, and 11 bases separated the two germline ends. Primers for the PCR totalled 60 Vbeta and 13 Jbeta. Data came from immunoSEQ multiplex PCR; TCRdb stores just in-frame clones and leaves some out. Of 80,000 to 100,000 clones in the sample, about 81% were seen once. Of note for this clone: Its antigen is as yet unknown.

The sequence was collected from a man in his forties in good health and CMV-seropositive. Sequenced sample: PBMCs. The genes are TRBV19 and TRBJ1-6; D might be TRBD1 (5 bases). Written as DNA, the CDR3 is TGTGCCGTCCAGGGAAGCTCCTATAATTCACCCCTCCACTTT. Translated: CAVQGSSYNSPLHF.